The 14 T cell receptor beta chains below were found in one sample sequenced in a study of blood T cell repertoires in COVID-19. TCRdb's table, derived via immunoSEQ multiplex PCR, lists solely in-frame clones and lacks some. The sample has a few hundred thousand clones, 86% seen once. Sequencing was done on a sample of PBMCs or T cells enriched from blood (not recorded which). The receptor source for this set is a woman between 18 and 29 years old who had recovered from COVID-19.

As for this clone: This same CDR3 is encoded by further DNA sequences in the sample. The genes are TRBV11-3 and TRBJ2-7, with TRBD2 identical over 8 bases. Germline loops: CDR1 SGHNT, CDR2 YENEEA. After removal of 1 base from V and 0 bases from J, the junction contained 2 bases not matched to a gene. This CDR3 has 15 amino acids. CDR3 in DNA: TGTGCCAGCAGCTTAGGGAGCGGGAGCTCCTACGAGCAGTACTTC. Residues: CASSLGSGSSYEQYF.

The J gene is TRBJ1-5, the V gene TRBV24-1, with no clear D. Germline lookup yields CDR1 KGHDR and CDR2 SFDVKD. The ends were cut back, 1 base at V and 1 base at J, with 16 bases in the middle. The CDR3 loop spans 18 amino acids. As DNA, the CDR3 is TGTGCCACCAGTGATTTCCGGGAGCCCAATGGGAGCAATCAGCCCCAGCATTTT. Protein: CATSDFREPNGSNQPQHF.

The rearrangement uses TRBV4-1 and TRBJ2-5; 15 nucleotides match TRBD2. The CDR3 spans 19 residues. V lost 5 bases, J lost 3 bases, and 13 bases stayed unmatched. Germline CDR1 is MGHRA and CDR2 is YSYEKL. As DNA, the CDR3 is TGCGCCAGCAGCAATCCGGGACTAGCGGGGGGTCCGGGAAAAGAGACCCAGTACTTC. Its translation: CASSNPGLAGGPGKETQYF.

The chain has TRBV19 and TRBJ1-1; 8 nucleotides align to TRBD1. Germline CDR1 LNHDA, CDR2 SQIVND (reference sequence). There are 11 residues in the CDR3. V lost 3 bases to trimming and J lost 11 bases; unmatched junction nucleotides: 2. The CDR3 DNA reads TGTGCCAGTAGTATGACAGGGGAGGCTTTCTTT. Translation: CASSMTGEAFF.

V is TRBV27 and J is TRBJ2-2, with TRBD2 matching over 7 bases. V lost 4 bases and J lost 7; bases outside the gene matches: 9. CDR3 length: 15 residues. Germline V gene lookup returns CDR1 MNHEY and CDR2 SMNVEV (reference sequence). This chain's CDR3 is CASSYWREYGGELFF. The CDR3 region has the DNA TGTGCCAGCAGTTATTGGCGGGAGTATGGCGGGGAGCTGTTTTTT.

J is TRBJ2-2 and V is TRBV19; 10 nucleotides match TRBD1. J gave up 5 bases and V 3 bases, and 3 bases lay outside the gene matches. The CDR3 loop spans 15 amino acids. The germline gives CDR1 LNHDA, CDR2 SQIVND (reference sequence). CDR3 sequence: CASSIGQGGTGELFF. The CDR3 coding sequence is TGTGCCAGTAGTATTGGACAGGGGGGGACCGGGGAGCTGTTTTTT.

The chain uses TRBV28 and TRBJ1-4, with D perhaps TRBD1 (5 bases). The V gene lost 6 bases and the J gene lost 2 bases, with 13 bases spanning the gap. The length of the CDR3 is 15 residues. Germline-derived CDR1 and CDR2 are MDHEN and SYDVKM. The CDR3 DNA follows: TGTGCCAGCAGAATCGGCGGGGACACTAATGAAAAACTGTTTTTT. Amino acids: CASRIGGDTNEKLFF.

V gene TRBV28 combines with J gene TRBJ2-2, with 9 bases identical to TRBD2. The CDR3 has 15 residues. The germline CDR1 and CDR2 sequences are MDHEN and SYDVKM. V trimming: 8 bases; J trimming: 4 bases; junction bases outside the gene matches: 8. The CDR3 nucleotides read TGTGCCAGCTTATCGTATAGCGGGGGCACCGGGGAGCTGTTTTTT. Protein product: CASLSYSGGTGELFF.

The chain joins TRBV7-9 to TRBJ1-1; maybe TRBD1 (5 bases). The CDR3 loop spans 12 amino acids. Between the trimmed V and J ends, which lost 5 bases and 5 bases, there was a span of 9 bases. Germline assignment: CDR1 SEHNR and CDR2 FQNEAQ (reference sequence). CDR3 DNA sequence: TGTGCCAGCAGCCGGGGGGAAACTGAAGCTTTCTTT. Its protein product is CASSRGETEAFF.

Only one count was recorded for this clone. V is TRBV30 and J is TRBJ1-2, with no clear D. This CDR3 comprises 14 residues. Germline lookup yields CDR1 GTSNPN and CDR2 SVGIG (reference sequence). Trimming removed 3 bases at V and 4 bases at J, with 15 bases between. CDR3 DNA: TGTGCCTGGAGACGTATGGCAGAGCGCTATGGCTACACCTTC. Residues: CAWRRMAERYGYTF. Drawing the rest from reference TRBV30 and TRBJ1-2, the complete variable domain is SQTIHQWPATLVQPVGSPLSLECTVEGTSNPNLYWYRQAAGRGLQLLFYSVGIGQISSEVPQNLSASRPQDRQFILSSKKLLLSDSGFYLCAWRRMAERYGYTFGSGTRLTVV.

V is TRBV28 and J is TRBJ2-1, with a weak D call TRBD2 (6 bases). The ends were cut back, 5 bases at V and 0 bases at J, with 14 bases in the middle. Germline V gives CDR1 MDHEN, CDR2 SYDVKM. The CDR3 contains 16 residues. The CDR3 here is CASSPTGDSSYNEQFF. In nucleotides, the CDR3 is TGTGCCAGCAGTCCCACGGGAGATAGCTCCTACAATGAGCAGTTCTTC.

This clone was detected only a few times. V gene TRBV3-1 (or the pseudogene TRBV3-2) combines with J gene TRBJ2-7; 7 bases are shared with TRBD1. Germline V gene lookup returns CDR1 LGHDT and CDR2 YNNKEL (reference sequence). Trimming took 0 bases from V and 8 from J; bases not matched to a gene: 4. This CDR3 has 13 residues. CDR3 amino acids: CASSQDKGGQQYF. The CDR3 DNA is TGTGCCAGCAGCCAAGATAAAGGGGGCCAGCAGTACTTC.

The chain uses TRBV30 and TRBJ1-1; D might be TRBD1 (6 bases). Germline CDR1 is GTSNPN and CDR2 is SVGIG (reference sequence). With 2 bases removed from V and 9 bases from J, the gap between germline ends came to 13 bases. There are 12 residues in the CDR3. In DNA form, the CDR3 reads TGTGCCTGGAGTCCAAACGGACAGAAAGCTTTCTTT. Translation: CAWSPNGQKAFF.

In the case of this clone: Other DNA sequences of this sample code for an identical CDR3. V and J are TRBV19 and TRBJ1-5, with 8 bases lining up with TRBD1. Trimming at V came to 4 bases and at J to 1 base, leaving 3 bases not matched to a gene. Germline-derived CDR1 and CDR2 are LNHDA and SQIVND (reference sequence). This CDR3 contains 15 residues. The CDR3 nucleotides are TGTGCCAGTAGTACTACAGGGGGAAGCAATCAGCCCCAGCATTTT. Protein product: CASSTTGGSNQPQHF.